This TCR beta chain appears in the sequencing data of a study of immune evolution from preneoplasia to lung adenocarcinoma. Study outcomes and limitations: Clonality was highest in normal lung, lower in later-stage lesions apparently. Normal lung had the highest top T cell clone frequencies.

Profiled with immunoSEQ multiplex PCR; TCRdb holds only in-frame clones, not every one. Of thousands of clones in the sample, about four fifths were seen once. As for this clone: The antigen remains unidentified.

Between the trimmed V and J ends, which lost 3 bases and 10 bases, there was a span of 10 bases. Germline CDR1 MNHEY, CDR2 SMNVEV (reference sequence). CDR3 length: 13 residues. Patient tissue came from resections in Japan or China, 2014–2017. Histologic diagnosis was independently verified by two lung pathologists. V usage is TRBV27 and J usage is TRBJ1-6; D unresolved. The sample comprised FFPE adjacent normal lung tissue. This receptor was taken from a person between 60 and 79 years old with lung adenocarcinoma. The CDR3: CASSLIKHSPLHF. CDR3 nucleotide sequence: TGTGCCAGCAGTTTGATCAAACACTCACCCCTCCACTTT.